What follows are 29 T cell receptor beta chains derived from one specimen sequenced in a study of CD8+CD57+ T cells in acquired aplastic anemia. Genomic DNA acted as the template from which TCR beta VDJ combination and CDR3 sequence profiling were carried out. TCRdb recomputed calls from the reads with MiXCR, one row per CDR3 protein. The sample has about 270,000 distinct CDR3 sequences; roughly three fifths are singletons. The sample comprised sorted CD4+, CD8+, or CD8+CD57+ T cells (not recorded which) from PBMCs. Every receptor here comes from a human donor with severe aplastic anemia or a healthy control (not recorded which).

This clonotype was seen ten or more times. V gene TRBV25-1 combines with J gene TRBJ2-3; no firm D call. V was trimmed by 4 bases and J by 6 bases, leaving 8 bases between them. This CDR3 comprises 12 residues. Germline V gene data show CDR1 as MGHDK and CDR2 as SYGVNS. CDR3 in DNA: TGTGCCAGCAGTGGGTTGTTCGATACGCAGTATTTT. It is translated as CASSGLFDTQYF.

The V call is TRBV7-8, the J call TRBJ2-2, with 10 bases fitting TRBD1. The V and J ends lost 3 bases and 6 bases, in that order; junction bases with no gene match: 10. This CDR3 is built from 17 residues. Germline CDR1 and CDR2: SGHVS and FQNEAQ. In nucleotides, the CDR3 is TGTGCCAGCAGCTTCTGGAGACAGGGGGCGAAGGCCGGGGAGCTGTTTTTT. This encodes CASSFWRQGAKAGELFF.

The chain employs TRBV7-9 and TRBJ1-1; D perhaps matches TRBD1 (5 bases). This CDR3 is 16 amino acids long. V lost 3 bases, J lost 3 bases, and 17 bases lay in between. CDR1 and CDR2 from the germline V gene are SEHNR and FQNEAQ (reference sequence). The CDR3: CASSFGDGLLYTEAFF. In DNA form, the CDR3 reads TGTGCCAGCAGCTTTGGGGACGGATTGTTGTACACTGAAGCTTTCTTT.

This clonotype was seen repeatedly, ten times or more. This chain connects TRBV11-2 to TRBJ1-6; tentatively, D is TRBD1 (6 bases). Germline-derived CDR1 and CDR2 are SGHAT and FQNNGV. The V end lost 0 bases, the J end lost 5 bases, and 17 bases lay between the germline ends. This CDR3 has 18 amino acids. CDR3: CASSLDLTPTGHNSPLHF. The CDR3 DNA reads as TGTGCCAGCAGCTTAGATCTAACCCCGACAGGTCATAATTCACCCCTCCACTTT.

Worth noting for this clonotype: This clone may be a read error of a much larger clone one base away. The V call is TRBV5-1, the J call TRBJ1-1; no clear D gene. The germline V gene encodes CDR1 SGHRS and CDR2 YFSETQ. V lost 9 bases to trimming and J lost 5 bases, with 23 bases between them. CDR3 length: 15 residues. CDR3 sequence: CATSSPGRQGTEAFF. CDR3 sequence (DNA): TGCGCCACCTCGAGCCCCGGACGACAAGGGACTGAAGCTTTCTTT.

The chain combines TRBV7-2 with TRBJ2-1; either TRBD1 or TRBD2 may fit D (5 bases each). The V gene lost 1 base and the J gene lost 5 bases, with 9 bases spanning the gap. The germline V gene has CDR1 SGHTA and CDR2 FQGNSA. The CDR3 sequence is 14 residues long. CDR3: CASSLGWGNNEQFF. CDR3 nucleotides: TGTGCCAGCAGCTTAGGTTGGGGGAACAATGAGCAGTTCTTC.

The rearrangement links TRBV7-9 to TRBJ2-1, with D unresolved. The CDR3 runs 14 residues. Per germline, CDR1 SEHNR and CDR2 FQNEAQ (reference sequence). V was pared by 0 bases and J by 4 bases, with 7 bases between. The CDR3 protein is CASSLASEYNEQFF. For the CDR3, the DNA is TGTGCCAGCAGCTTAGCCAGCGAGTACAATGAGCAGTTCTTC.

Worth noting for this clonotype: A read error is likely, as this CDR3 ends without the conserved phenylalanine or tryptophan. This chain connects TRBV25-1 to TRBJ2-7; 7 bases map to TRBD1. CDR3 length equals 14 residues. V dropped 3 bases and J dropped 0; count of bases not matched to a gene: 2. The germline CDR1 and CDR2 sequences are MGHDK and SYGVNS. The CDR3 nucleotides are TGTGCCAGCAGTGAGACAGGGACCTCCTACGAGCAGTACCTC. This gives the protein CASSETGTSYEQYL.

The V gene is TRBV9, the J gene TRBJ2-5; tentative D call: TRBD1 (7 bases). This CDR3 spans 14 amino acids. Germline V gives CDR1 SGDLS, CDR2 YYNGEE. The V gene lost 4 bases and the J gene lost 4 bases, with 14 bases spanning the gap. The CDR3 DNA reads as TGTGCCAGCAGCACCAGGGGGGTTGGAGAGACCCAGTACTTC. Protein: CASSTRGVGETQYF.

This clonotype was detected ten times or more. V gene TRBV28 combines with J gene TRBJ2-7; the match to TRBD1 covers 8 bases. With V trimmed by 8 bases and J by 3 bases, 9 bases remained unmatched. CDR3 size: 14 residues. Germline CDR1 reads MDHEN; CDR2 reads SYDVKM. The CDR3 sequence: CASQTGALLYEQYF. CDR3 nucleotide sequence: TGTGCCAGCCAGACAGGGGCCCTCCTCTACGAGCAGTACTTC.

The table lists this clonotype with many counts. V gene TRBV5-6 combines with J gene TRBJ1-1; D possibly corresponds to TRBD1 (6 bases). This CDR3 has 16 residues. With 1 base removed from V and 3 bases from J, the gap between germline ends came to 16 bases. Germline assignment: CDR1 SGHDT and CDR2 YYEEEE. The DNA of the CDR3 is TGTGCCAGCAGCTTGAACGGGGGAGGGGGAGACACTGAAGCTTTCTTT. Translated: CASSLNGGGGDTEAFF.

This sequence joins TRBV6-2 or TRBV6-3 and TRBJ2-5, with TRBD2 matching 8 bases. V shed 6 bases and J 2 bases; nucleotides not matched to a gene: 5. Looked up from germline, CDR1 is MNHEY and CDR2 is SVGEGT. The CDR3 sequence is 14 residues long. CDR3 DNA sequence: TGTGCCAGCAGCTCGGGGGGGGCTCAAGAGACCCAGTACTTC. It is translated as CASSSGGAQETQYF.

V and J are TRBV5-5 and TRBJ2-7; 8 bases align to TRBD1. This CDR3 comprises 16 residues. Trimming at V came to 4 bases and at J to 1 base, leaving 10 bases not matched to a gene. Germline values: CDR1 SGHKS, CDR2 YYEKEE (reference sequence). The CDR3 nucleotides are TGTGCCAGCAGCCCATCGCGATGGGACAGGTCCTACGAGCAGTACTTC. It specifies CASSPSRWDRSYEQYF.

Notes on this clonotype: Germline and junction disagree at one end, which may indicate a read error. The gene calls are TRBV5-1 and TRBJ1-2; no reliable D call. The CDR3 length is 14 residues. Germline lookup yields CDR1 SGHRS and CDR2 YFSETQ. CDR3 sequence: CASSADGVDYGYTF. CDR3 nucleotide sequence: TGTGCCAGCAGCGCAGACGGGGTGGACTATGGCTACACCTTC.

The V call is TRBV9, the J call TRBJ2-2, with a weak D call TRBD1 (7 bases). V lost 4 bases to trimming and J lost 3 bases, with 16 bases between them. The CDR3 totals 16 residues. In germline, CDR1 is SGDLS, CDR2 YYNGEE. The CDR3 bases are TGTGCCAGCAGCCTTCAGGGGGGCAAGGACACCGGGGAGCTGTTTTTT. Its translation is CASSLQGGKDTGELFF.

In regard to this clonotype: The CDR3 carries no conserved terminal phenylalanine or tryptophan, so it likely arises from a read error. No DNA is shown, since the ends of the CDR3 on it are uncertain; the CDR3 is the one TCRdb lists. The chain's CDR3 is CASSPQGARDT. V gene TRBV7-3 combines with J gene TRBJ2-7; TRBD1, the D gene given by the table, was not confirmed from the DNA. Looked up from germline, CDR1 is SGHTA and CDR2 is FQGTGA. The CDR3 spans 11 amino acids, including both terminal residues.

This clonotype was counted only a few times. The rearrangement joins TRBV2 to TRBJ2-1; 8 bases match TRBD1. The CDR3 has 15 amino acids. Germline-derived CDR1 and CDR2 are SNHLY and FYNNEI. Losses at the gene ends were 5 bases for V and 2 bases for J; bases not matched to a gene: 5. The chain's CDR3 is CASSRSTGAYNEQFF. For the CDR3, the DNA is TGTGCCAGCAGTCGTTCGACAGGGGCCTACAATGAGCAGTTCTTC.

The rearrangement links TRBV24-1 to TRBJ2-3; 12 bases are shared with TRBD2. Germline trimming cut 0 bases from V and 3 bases from J; bases unmatched to any gene: 0. The CDR3 is 16 residues long. In germline, CDR1 is KGHDR, CDR2 SFDVKD. The CDR3 DNA sequence: TGTGCCACCAGTGATTTGCTAGCGGGAGGGACAGATACGCAGTATTTT. Translation gives CATSDLLAGGTDTQYF.

The table lists this clonotype with a few counts. V gene TRBV24-1 combines with J gene TRBJ2-5; 14 bases fit TRBD2. The junction had 9 bases not matched to a gene; V was cut back by 9 bases and J by 1 base. Germline V CDR1 and CDR2: KGHDR, SFDVKD. This CDR3 contains 17 residues. DNA of the CDR3: TGTGCCACCGCAAGGACTAGCGGGAGGACCTCCCAAGAGACCCAGTACTTC. Protein sequence: CATARTSGRTSQETQYF.

The chain employs TRBV7-9 and TRBJ2-7, with D perhaps TRBD1 (5 bases). CDR1 is SEHNR, CDR2 FQNEAQ, per germline (reference sequence). The CDR3 totals 15 residues. The V and J ends lost 4 bases and 3 bases respectively, with 16 bases between them. The chain's CDR3 is CASSSGLGWGYEQYF. CDR3 sequence (DNA): TGTGCCAGCAGCTCAGGGTTAGGGTGGGGCTACGAGCAGTACTTC.

This clonotype was recorded a few times. The chain carries TRBV27 and TRBJ2-3; D gene ambiguous. Germline CDR1 reads MNHEY; CDR2 reads SMNVEV (reference sequence). The CDR3 has 16 residues. Trimming cost V 0 bases and J 2 bases, with 12 bases left between them. CDR3 loop: CASSLSKAYPTDTQYF. DNA for the CDR3: TGTGCCAGCAGTTTATCGAAGGCCTATCCCACAGATACGCAGTATTTT.

This clonotype was detected a few times. The gene calls are TRBV7-8 and TRBJ1-2; 9 bases are a match to TRBD1. V was clipped by 1 base and J by 4 bases; unmatched bases: 10. This CDR3 has 17 residues. Germline V gene lookup returns CDR1 SGHVS and CDR2 FQNEAQ. CDR3 protein: CASSLGTGEALVYGYTF. The CDR3 bases are TGTGCCAGCAGCTTAGGGACAGGGGAGGCCTTAGTCTATGGCTACACCTTC.

This clonotype has ten or more counts. This chain connects TRBV5-5 to TRBJ1-2; 7 nucleotides align to TRBD1. The germline gives CDR1 SGHKS, CDR2 YYEKEE (reference sequence). Trimming took 4 bases from V and 1 from J; bases not matched to a gene: 4. The CDR3 consists of 14 residues. The CDR3 region is CASSQDRSNYGYTF. The CDR3, as DNA: TGTGCCAGCAGCCAGGACAGGAGTAACTATGGCTACACCTTC.

Only one count was recorded for this clonotype. The gene calls are TRBV25-1 and TRBJ1-6, with D unclear. The V and J ends lost 4 bases and 7 bases respectively, with 17 bases between them. The germline CDR1 and CDR2 sequences are MGHDK and SYGVNS. The CDR3 length is 16 residues. Here the CDR3 reads CASSARKGPLNSPLHF. As DNA, the CDR3 is TGTGCCAGCAGTGCTAGAAAAGGGCCCCTAAATTCACCCCTCCACTTT. Together with reference TRBV25-1 and TRBJ1-6, the CDR3 gives the full variable domain: EADIYQTPRYLVIGTGKKITLECSQTMGHDKMYWYQQDPGMELHLIHYSYGVNSTEKGDLSSESTVSRIRTEHFPLTLESARPSHTSQYLCASSARKGPLNSPLHFGNGTRLTVT.

The chain couples TRBV20-1 to TRBJ1-1, with a tentative D call TRBD1 (6 bases). Germline V gene lookup returns CDR1 DFQATT and CDR2 SNEGSKA (reference sequence). The CDR3 contains 12 residues. V was shortened by 6 bases and J by 8 bases, with 16 bases between the two germline ends. CDR3 protein: CSAGGGWSEAFF. For the CDR3, the DNA is TGCAGTGCGGGAGGGGGTTGGTCCGAAGCTTTCTTT.

This rearrangement joins TRBV11-1 to TRBJ2-7, with 7 bases fitting TRBD1. CDR3 size: 15 residues. The V and J ends lost 3 bases and 1 base, in that order; junction bases with no gene match: 6. Germline CDR1 and CDR2: SGHAT and FQDESV (reference sequence). The CDR3 reads CASSLWDSLSYEQYF. The CDR3 nucleotides read TGTGCCAGCAGCTTGTGGGACAGCCTTTCCTACGAGCAGTACTTC.

J is TRBJ2-3 and V is TRBV29-1; 14 nucleotides match TRBD2. CDR1 is SQVTM and CDR2 is ANQGSEA in the germline V gene. The CDR3 is 13 residues long. V was pared by 7 bases and J by 13 bases, with 10 bases of the junction left unmatched. The CDR3 sequence is CSGIGTSGRTEYF. CDR3 in DNA: TGCAGCGGCATCGGGACTAGCGGGAGAACTGAGTATTTT.

The chain combines TRBV7-8 with TRBJ1-6; 8 bases line up with TRBD1. V gave up 6 bases and J gave up 10 bases; unmatched junction bases: 8. This CDR3 is 14 amino acids long. The germline gives CDR1 SGHVS, CDR2 FQNEAQ. CDR3 sequence reads: CASRYGQGTSPLHF. CDR3 nucleotides: TGTGCCAGCAGATATGGACAGGGAACCTCACCCCTCCACTTT. Variable domain in full (rest from reference TRBV7-8 and TRBJ1-6): GAGVSQSPRYKVAKRGQDVALRCDPISGHVSLFWYQQALGQGPEFLTYFQNEAQLDKSGLPSDRFFAERPEGSVSTLKIQRTQQEDSAVYLCASRYGQGTSPLHFGNGTRLTVT.

The chain uses TRBV7-3 and TRBJ1-2; D possibly corresponds to TRBD1 (6 bases). The germline gives CDR1 SGHTA, CDR2 FQGTGA. The V gene lost 5 bases and the J gene lost 2 bases, with 12 bases spanning the gap. The CDR3 consists of 14 residues. CDR3 amino acids: CASSLGGENYGYTF. In DNA, the CDR3 is TGTGCCAGCAGCCTGGGGGGCGAGAACTATGGCTACACCTTC.